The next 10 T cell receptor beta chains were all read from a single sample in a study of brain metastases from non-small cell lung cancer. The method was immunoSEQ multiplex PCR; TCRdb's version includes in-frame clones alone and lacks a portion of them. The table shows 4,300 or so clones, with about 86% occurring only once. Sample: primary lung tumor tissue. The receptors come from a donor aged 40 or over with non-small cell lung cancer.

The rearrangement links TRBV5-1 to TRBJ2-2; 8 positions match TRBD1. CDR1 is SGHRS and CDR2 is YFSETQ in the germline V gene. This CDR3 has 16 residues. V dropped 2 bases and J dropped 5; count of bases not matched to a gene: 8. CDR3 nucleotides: TGCGCCAGCAGCTTAGGACAGGGTAAAAGTACCGGGGAGCTGTTTTTT. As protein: CASSLGQGKSTGELFF.

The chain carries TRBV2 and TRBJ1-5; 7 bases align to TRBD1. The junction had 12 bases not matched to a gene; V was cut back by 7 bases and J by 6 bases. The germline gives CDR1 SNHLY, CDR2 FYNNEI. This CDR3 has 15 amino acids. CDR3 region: CASTQRGQGSQPQHF. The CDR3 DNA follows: TGTGCCAGCACCCAAAGGGGGCAGGGGAGTCAGCCCCAGCATTTT. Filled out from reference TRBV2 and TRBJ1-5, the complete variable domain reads EPEVTQTPSHQVTQMGQEVILRCVPISNHLYFYWYRQILGQKVEFLVSFYNNEISEKSEIFDDQFSVERPDGSNFTLKIRSTKLEDSAMYFCASTQRGQGSQPQHFGDGTRLSIL.

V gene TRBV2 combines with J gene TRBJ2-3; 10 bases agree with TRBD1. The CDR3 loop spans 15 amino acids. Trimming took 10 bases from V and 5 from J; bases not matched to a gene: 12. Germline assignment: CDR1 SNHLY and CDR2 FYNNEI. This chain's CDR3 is CATTRQGALKDTQYF. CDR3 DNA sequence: TGTGCCACCACTAGACAGGGGGCGCTTAAAGATACGCAGTATTTT.

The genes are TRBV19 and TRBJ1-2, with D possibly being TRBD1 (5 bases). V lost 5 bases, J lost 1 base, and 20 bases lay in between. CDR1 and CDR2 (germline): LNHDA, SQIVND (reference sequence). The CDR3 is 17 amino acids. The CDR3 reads CASSRGTDANLNYGYTF. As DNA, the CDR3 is TGTGCCAGTAGTCGGGGGACCGACGCTAATCTTAACTATGGCTACACCTTC.

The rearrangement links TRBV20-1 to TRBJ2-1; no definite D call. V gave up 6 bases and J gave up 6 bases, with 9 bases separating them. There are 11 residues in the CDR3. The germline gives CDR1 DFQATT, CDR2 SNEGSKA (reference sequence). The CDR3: CSADESNEQFF. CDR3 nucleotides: TGCAGTGCGGATGAGTCCAATGAGCAGTTCTTC.

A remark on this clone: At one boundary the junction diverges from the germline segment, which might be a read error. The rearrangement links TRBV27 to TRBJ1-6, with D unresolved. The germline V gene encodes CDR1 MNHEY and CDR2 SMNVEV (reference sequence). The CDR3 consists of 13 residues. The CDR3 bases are TGTGCCAGCAGTTTATCCATTAATTTACCCCTCCACTTT. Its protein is CASSLSINLPLHF.

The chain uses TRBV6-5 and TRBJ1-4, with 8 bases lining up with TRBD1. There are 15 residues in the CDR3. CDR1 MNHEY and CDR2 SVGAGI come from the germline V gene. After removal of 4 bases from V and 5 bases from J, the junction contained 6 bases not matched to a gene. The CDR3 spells CASSSRGRRNEKLFF. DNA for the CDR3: TGTGCCAGCAGTTCCAGGGGGCGGAGAAATGAAAAACTGTTTTTT.

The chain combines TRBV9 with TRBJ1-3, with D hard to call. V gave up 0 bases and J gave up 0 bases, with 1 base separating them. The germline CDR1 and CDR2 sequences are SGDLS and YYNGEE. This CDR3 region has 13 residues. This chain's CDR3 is CASSVDSGNTIYF. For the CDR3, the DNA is TGTGCCAGCAGCGTAGACTCTGGAAACACCATATATTTT.

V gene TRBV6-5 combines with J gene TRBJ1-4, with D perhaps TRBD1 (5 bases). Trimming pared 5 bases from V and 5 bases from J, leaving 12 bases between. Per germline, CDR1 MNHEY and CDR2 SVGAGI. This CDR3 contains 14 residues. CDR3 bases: TGTGCCAGCAGTAGGGGAATTTCGAATGAAAAACTGTTTTTT. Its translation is CASSRGISNEKLFF.

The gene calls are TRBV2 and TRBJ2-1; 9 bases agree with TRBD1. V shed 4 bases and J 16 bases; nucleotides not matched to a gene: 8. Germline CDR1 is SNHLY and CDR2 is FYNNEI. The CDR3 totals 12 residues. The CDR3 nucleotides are TGTGCCAGCAGTGCCGACGGGACAGGGCAATTCTTC. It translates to CASSADGTGQFF.